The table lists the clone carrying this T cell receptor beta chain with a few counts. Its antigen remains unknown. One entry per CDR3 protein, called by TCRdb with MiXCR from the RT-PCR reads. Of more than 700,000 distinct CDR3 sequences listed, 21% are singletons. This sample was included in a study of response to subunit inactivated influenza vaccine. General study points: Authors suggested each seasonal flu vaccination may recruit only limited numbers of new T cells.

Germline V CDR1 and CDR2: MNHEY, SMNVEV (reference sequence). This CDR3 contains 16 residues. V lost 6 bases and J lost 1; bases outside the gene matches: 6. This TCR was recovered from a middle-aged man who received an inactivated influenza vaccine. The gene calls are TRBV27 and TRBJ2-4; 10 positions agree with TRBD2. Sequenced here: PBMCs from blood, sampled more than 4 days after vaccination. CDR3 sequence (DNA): TGTGCCAGCAGGCCGGGACTAGCGATGGCCAAAAACATTCAGTACTTC. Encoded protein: CASRPGLAMAKNIQYF.